The 32 T cell receptor beta chains in this list originate from one sample, sequenced in a study of CD8+CD57+ T cells in acquired aplastic anemia. It was patients with CD8+CD57+ cell expansion by flow cytometry who were chosen for sequencing. The template for TCR beta VDJ and CDR3 sequence profiling was genomic DNA. TCRdb re-called the reads with MiXCR, one entry per CDR3 protein. The table records hundreds of thousands of distinct CDR3 sequences, 25% to 40% of them present only once. The sample taken for sequencing was sorted CD4+, CD8+, or CD8+CD57+ T cells (not recorded which) from PBMCs. All receptors come from a human donor with aplastic anemia.

To note about this clonotype: A read error is possible here, since a much larger clone lies one base away. The rearrangement links TRBV20-1 to TRBJ2-7; D possibly uses TRBD1 or TRBD2 (5 bases each). The germline V gene encodes CDR1 DFQATT and CDR2 SNEGSKA (reference sequence). There are 13 residues in the CDR3. CDR3 sequence reads: CSARGRIYYERYF. As DNA, the CDR3 is TGCAGTGCTAGGGGACGGATCTACTACGAGCGGTACTTC.

To note about this clonotype: A much larger clonotype is one base distant, so this may be a read error. Since the CDR3 does not end with the conserved phenylalanine or tryptophan, this likely comes from a read error. This sequence joins TRBV24-1 and TRBJ2-2; no definite D call. The germline V gene has CDR1 KGHDR and CDR2 SFDVKD. CDR3 length: 12 residues. Trimming stripped 4 bases from V and 3 bases from J, with 2 bases between. CDR3: CATSDHTGELFL. The DNA for the CDR3 is TGTGCCACCAGTGACCACACCGGGGAGCTGTTTCTT.

This clonotype showed up many times. The genes are TRBV2 and TRBJ2-3; D tentatively fits TRBD1 or TRBD2 (6 bases each). The CDR3 contains 12 residues. V was clipped by 11 bases and J by 4 bases, with 13 bases between them. Looked up from germline, CDR1 is SNHLY and CDR2 is FYNNEI. The CDR3 region has the DNA TGTGCCTCCAAAGGGGGGTCAGATACGCAGTATTTT. Its protein product is CASKGGSDTQYF. Full variable domain (outside the CDR3, taken from reference TRBV2 and TRBJ2-3): EPEVTQTPSHQVTQMGQEVILRCVPISNHLYFYWYRQILGQKVEFLVSFYNNEISEKSEIFDDQFSVERPDGSNFTLKIRSTKLEDSAMYFCASKGGSDTQYFGPGTRLTVL.

This clonotype was observed many times. The V call is TRBV10-3, the J call TRBJ2-7; 8 bases match TRBD1. V dropped 6 bases and J dropped 2; count of bases not matched to a gene: 6. Germline V gene sequence: CDR1 ENHRY, CDR2 SYGVKD. CDR3 size: 14 residues. As DNA, the CDR3 is TGTGCCATCAGGACCGGGACAGGTACCTACGAGCAGTACTTC. Its translation: CAIRTGTGTYEQYF.

This chain joins TRBV10-2 and TRBJ2-1, with 7 bases identical to TRBD2. This CDR3 comprises 13 residues. V was clipped by 7 bases and J by 4 bases; unmatched bases: 4. Germline CDR1 is WSHSY and CDR2 is SAAADI. CDR3 bases: TGCGCCAGCACCCGCGGGAGTTACAATGAGCAGTTCTTC. Amino acid sequence: CASTRGSYNEQFF.

In this sample, this clonotype turned up many times. The chain has TRBV2 and TRBJ1-6, with D unresolved. CDR3 length: 15 residues. The germline V and J ends were trimmed by 6 bases and 0 bases, with 9 bases remaining between them. Germline values: CDR1 SNHLY, CDR2 FYNNEI. The CDR3 bases are TGTGCCAGCAGCAAGGAGAGCTCCTATAATTCACCCCTCCACTTT. It specifies CASSKESSYNSPLHF.

The chain combines TRBV20-1 with TRBJ2-5, with 7 nucleotides matching TRBD2. This CDR3 contains 14 residues. The V and J ends lost 8 bases and 2 bases, in that order; junction bases with no gene match: 11. Germline V gives CDR1 DFQATT, CDR2 SNEGSKA (reference sequence). The DNA of the CDR3 is TGCAGTTTTAGTCCGGCTAGCGGACAAGAGACCCAGTACTTC. Encoded protein: CSFSPASGQETQYF.

V usage is TRBV6-2 or TRBV6-3 and J usage is TRBJ1-6, with D possibly being TRBD1 (5 bases). This CDR3 is 17 amino acids long. Trimming cost V 2 bases and J 3 bases, with 14 bases left between them. Germline V gene data show CDR1 as MNHEY and CDR2 as SVGEGT. The DNA of the CDR3 is TGTGCCAGCAGTTACGCAACCCAGGGTTACTATAATTCACCCCTCCACTTT. Translation: CASSYATQGYYNSPLHF.

This clonotype was counted only a few times. V usage is TRBV19 and J usage is TRBJ1-2; no reliable D call. Germline V lookup: CDR1 LNHDA, CDR2 SQIVND (reference sequence). V lost 6 bases and J 0 bases, leaving 14 bases between the germline ends. The CDR3 has 15 amino acids. As DNA, the CDR3 is TGTGCCAGTAGGATGGACGGCACAGCTAACTATGGCTACACCTTC. Protein product: CASRMDGTANYGYTF.

The chain recombines TRBV7-7 with TRBJ2-7; D is unresolved. The length of the CDR3 is 13 residues. Looked up from germline, CDR1 is SSHAT and CDR2 is FNYEAQ (reference sequence). V was cut by 11 bases and J by 4 bases, with 18 bases left in between. CDR3 in DNA: TGTGCCTCGAGTGGGCAGGACCTGTACGAGCAGTACTTC. Amino acids: CASSGQDLYEQYF.

The chain joins TRBV19 to TRBJ2-7; D gene unclear. This CDR3 is built from 13 residues. Trimming removed 3 bases at V and 0 bases at J, with 6 bases between. Germline V gives CDR1 LNHDA, CDR2 SQIVND (reference sequence). The CDR3 loop is CASSMGLSYEQYF. CDR3 coding DNA: TGTGCCAGTAGTATGGGTCTCTCCTACGAGCAGTACTTC.

This clonotype was detected a few times. The J gene is TRBJ2-1, the V gene TRBV11-1, with TRBD2 identical over 9 bases. V lost 5 bases, J lost 4 bases, and 12 bases stayed unmatched. The germline V gene encodes CDR1 SGHAT and CDR2 FQDESV (reference sequence). The CDR3 contains 17 residues. As DNA, the CDR3 is TGTGCCAGCAGCCGCCCAGGGACTAGCCAAGGTTACAATGAGCAGTTCTTC. Protein product: CASSRPGTSQGYNEQFF. The whole variable domain, remainder taken from reference TRBV11-1 and TRBJ2-1, is EAEVAQSPRYKITEKSQAVAFWCDPISGHATLYWYRQILGQGPELLVQFQDESVVDDSQLPKDRFSAERLKGVDSTLKIQPAELGDSAMYLCASSRPGTSQGYNEQFFGPGTRLTVL.

Turning to this clonotype: Its ends do not fully match the called genes, so a read error is possible. The gene calls are TRBV10-3 and TRBJ1-1; D may be TRBD1 (6 bases). Germline V gives CDR1 ENHRY, CDR2 SYGVKD. This CDR3 is 16 amino acids long. CDR3 sequence reads: CASSYSAGALGTEAFF. CDR3 DNA: TGTGCCAGCAGTTACTCCGCGGGGGCACTTGGCACTGAAGCTTTCTTT.

This clonotype was detected only a few times. The chain combines TRBV7-3 with TRBJ2-7; TRBD1 aligns across 9 bases. With 11 bases clipped from V and 4 bases from J, the junction kept 15 bases outside the gene matches. The CDR3 covers 15 residues. In germline, CDR1 is SGHTA, CDR2 FQGTGA. The CDR3: CACRPGQGNSYEQYF. The CDR3 DNA reads as TGTGCCTGCCGACCGGGACAGGGAAACTCTTACGAGCAGTACTTC.

This clonotype showed up many times. V gene TRBV25-1 combines with J gene TRBJ1-1; D gene ambiguous. This CDR3 comprises 13 residues. The germline V gene has CDR1 MGHDK and CDR2 SYGVNS. Deletions cut 3 bases from V and 1 base from J, with 6 bases between. CDR3 region: CASSEDPNTEAFF. CDR3 in DNA: TGTGCCAGCAGTGAGGATCCGAACACTGAAGCTTTCTTT.

This clonotype was detected only a few times. The CDR3 DNA reads TGTGCCAGCAGTGATCCCCCAGGCTACACCTTC. Amino acid sequence: CASSDPPGYTF. J is TRBJ1-2 and V is TRBV2; D gene uncertain. The CDR3 consists of 11 residues. The V end was cut by 3 bases, the J end by 8 bases, with 7 bases between. Germline V gives CDR1 SNHLY, CDR2 FYNNEI.

The gene calls are TRBV12-3 or TRBV12-4 and TRBJ1-4; a weak D match, TRBD1 (6 bases). Trimming stripped 7 bases from V and 1 base from J, with 10 bases between. The CDR3 extends over 14 amino acids. The CDR3 here is CASNQGLTNEKLFF. CDR3 DNA: TGTGCCAGCAATCAGGGGCTAACTAATGAAAAACTGTTTTTT.

The genes are TRBV20-1 and TRBJ2-3, with 12 bases identical to TRBD2. J gave up 3 bases and V 5 bases, and 12 bases lay outside the gene matches. This CDR3 is built from 17 residues. Germline V lookup: CDR1 DFQATT, CDR2 SNEGSKA (reference sequence). In DNA form, the CDR3 reads TGCAGTGCTCTTGCTAGCGGGAGGGCCGGGAGGACAGATACGCAGTATTTT. Amino acids: CSALASGRAGRTDTQYF.

This clonotype showed up many times. This chain uses TRBV6-1 with TRBJ1-6; TRBD1 agrees at 7 bases. The ends lost 10 bases at V and 7 bases at J; junction bases unmatched: 4. There are 12 residues in the CDR3. The germline V gene encodes CDR1 MNHNS and CDR2 SASEGT. CDR3 sequence: CATRGGNSPLHF. The DNA of the CDR3 is TGTGCCACCAGGGGGGGGAATTCACCCCTCCACTTT.

This clonotype was picked up a small number of times. The chain carries TRBV20-1 and TRBJ2-3; TRBD1 might be the D (5 bases). Germline V lookup: CDR1 DFQATT, CDR2 SNEGSKA (reference sequence). Trimming took 8 bases from V and 2 from J, leaving 20 bases between them. The CDR3 is 15 residues long. The CDR3 DNA reads as TGCAGTACCTCCGACAGCTACAAATCCACAGATACGCAGTATTTT. As protein: CSTSDSYKSTDTQYF.

This clonotype was found a few times. This chain uses TRBV20-1 with TRBJ2-3; D is perhaps TRBD2 (5 bases). The germline V gene encodes CDR1 DFQATT and CDR2 SNEGSKA (reference sequence). The CDR3 consists of 15 residues. V was clipped by 3 bases and J by 0 bases, with 13 bases between them. CDR3 DNA: TGCAGTGCTAGCCGGACTGGCCCTAGCACAGATACGCAGTATTTT. Its protein is CSASRTGPSTDTQYF.

This clonotype occurred many times. The V call is TRBV19, the J call TRBJ1-2, with D possibly being TRBD1 (5 bases). With 6 bases removed from V and 5 bases from J, the gap between germline ends came to 19 bases. Looked up from germline, CDR1 is LNHDA and CDR2 is SQIVND (reference sequence). The CDR3 is made up of 15 amino acids. The CDR3 DNA reads TGTGCCAGTAGCGCGGTACAGGCATCGGGTTATGGCTACACCTTC. This codes for CASSAVQASGYGYTF.

This clonotype has ten or more counts. J is TRBJ2-3 and V is TRBV29-1; the D gene is possibly TRBD2 (6 bases). Germline CDR1 is SQVTM and CDR2 is ANQGSEA. V was clipped by 4 bases and J by 0 bases, with 11 bases between them. The length of the CDR3 is 14 residues. In nucleotides, the CDR3 is TGCAGCGTTGTAAGCGGGTCTAGCACAGATACGCAGTATTTT. This gives the protein CSVVSGSSTDTQYF.

The genes are TRBV20-1 and TRBJ2-4; D is unresolved. CDR1 DFQATT and CDR2 SNEGSKA come from the germline V gene (reference sequence). The CDR3 contains 11 residues. V shed 1 base and J shed 8 bases, with 6 bases lying between them. CDR3 sequence (DNA): TGCAGTGCTAGAGTTCTTGACATTCAGTACTTC. It encodes CSARVLDIQYF.

This rearrangement joins TRBV20-1 to TRBJ1-1, with D maybe TRBD1 (5 bases). CDR3 length: 13 amino acids. Germline CDR1 DFQATT, CDR2 SNEGSKA (reference sequence). Trimming removed 2 bases at V and 7 bases at J, with 14 bases between. The CDR3 is CSARPHGQGEAFF. The CDR3 DNA sequence: TGCAGTGCTAGACCCCACGGGCAGGGTGAAGCTTTCTTT.

The CDR3 protein is CASSVPRGGEETQYF. The CDR3 nucleotides read TGTGCCAGCAGCGTTCCCCGGGGGGGGGAAGAGACCCAGTACTTC. The V gene is TRBV7-6, the J gene TRBJ2-5; 8 bases align to TRBD2. This CDR3 region has 15 residues. V trimming: 5 bases; J trimming: 3 bases; junction bases outside the gene matches: 8. Germline CDR1 reads SGHVS; CDR2 reads FNYEAQ.

This clonotype has ten or more counts. CDR3 sequence: CSVDPRGQGYEQYF. CDR3 nucleotide sequence: TGCAGCGTTGATCCGAGGGGACAGGGGTACGAGCAGTACTTC. The chain recombines TRBV29-1 with TRBJ2-7; TRBD1 matches 10 bases. Germline values: CDR1 SQVTM, CDR2 ANQGSEA. The CDR3 sequence is 14 residues long. Germline trimming cut 3 bases from V and 4 bases from J; bases unmatched to any gene: 6.

This clonotype was observed at least ten times. The V gene is TRBV7-6, the J gene TRBJ2-5; a weak D match, TRBD2 (6 bases). CDR1 and CDR2 from the germline V gene are SGHVS and FNYEAQ. V was cut by 3 bases and J by 3 bases, with 8 bases left in between. The CDR3 runs to 13 residues. CDR3 residues: CASSFGLKETQYF. The DNA for the CDR3 is TGTGCCAGCAGCTTCGGACTAAAAGAGACCCAGTACTTC.

This clonotype was recorded at least ten times. The chain has TRBV10-3 and TRBJ2-6, with D perhaps matching TRBD1 or TRBD2 (6 bases each). V was shortened by 0 bases and J by 2 bases, with 8 bases between the two germline ends. Per the germline V gene, CDR1 is ENHRY and CDR2 is SYGVKD. This CDR3 comprises 16 residues. Here the CDR3 reads CAISESRGAGANVLTF. The CDR3 DNA reads as TGTGCCATCAGTGAGTCGAGGGGGGCTGGGGCCAACGTCCTGACTTTC.

The V and J genes are TRBV15 and TRBJ2-2; D is possibly TRBD1 or TRBD2 (5 bases each). The CDR3 is 14 amino acids. Germline loops: CDR1 LNHNV, CDR2 YYDKDF (reference sequence). With 7 bases removed from V and 4 bases from J, the gap between germline ends came to 13 bases. CDR3 nucleotides: TGTGCCACCACCCCGGGACGCTTCACCGGGGAGCTGTTTTTT. Translation: CATTPGRFTGELFF.

V is TRBV4-2 and J is TRBJ2-7, with TRBD1 matching 9 bases. The ends lost 2 bases at V and 5 bases at J; junction bases unmatched: 13. CDR1 LGHNA and CDR2 YNFKEQ come from the germline V gene. The CDR3 contains 17 residues. The CDR3, as DNA: TGTGCCAGCAGCCAATTCGTAGGGGGACAGGGAGGGAACGAGCAGTACTTC. This gives the protein CASSQFVGGQGGNEQYF.

Remarks on this clonotype: A much larger clone differs from this one at a single base, so this may be a read error. This chain joins TRBV2 and TRBJ1-3; D is perhaps TRBD1 (5 bases). The CDR3 covers 16 residues. Between the trimmed V and J ends, which lost 5 bases and 2 bases, there was a span of 16 bases. The germline V gene has CDR1 SNHLY and CDR2 FYNNEI. The CDR3 nucleotides are TGTGCCAGCAGTCCTCAGGGCCCCACCCCTGGAAACACCATATATTTT. Encoded protein: CASSPQGPTPGNTIYF.